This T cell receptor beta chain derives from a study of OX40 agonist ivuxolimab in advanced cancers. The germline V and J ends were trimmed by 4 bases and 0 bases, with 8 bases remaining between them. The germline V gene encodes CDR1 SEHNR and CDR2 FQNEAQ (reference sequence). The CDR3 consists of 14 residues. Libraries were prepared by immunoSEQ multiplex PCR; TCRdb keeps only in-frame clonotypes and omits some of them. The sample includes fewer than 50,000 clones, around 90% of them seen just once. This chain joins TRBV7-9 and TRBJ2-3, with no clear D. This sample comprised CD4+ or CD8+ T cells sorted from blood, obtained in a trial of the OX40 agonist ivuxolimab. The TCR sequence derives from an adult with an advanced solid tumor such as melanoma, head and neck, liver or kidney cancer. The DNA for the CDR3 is TGTGCCAGCAGCTCCCCCGAAAGCACAGATACGCAGTATTTT. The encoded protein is CASSSPESTDTQYF.